This TCR beta chain was profiled in a study of prognosis after radiotherapy for stage I lung cancer. Overall study context: In total, some 14 men and five to seven women took part as patients, aged roughly 53 to 95 with a median of roughly 70 years.

This clonotype was seen ten or more times. The V and J ends lost 5 bases and 1 base respectively, with 18 bases between them. The CDR3 runs to 17 residues. Germline V lookup: CDR1 DFQATT, CDR2 SNEGSKA (reference sequence). Two-round multiplex PCR on genomic DNA was the method by which TCR beta CDR3 was amplified. The use of primers specific to each TRBV and TRBJ gene characterized first-round PCR. TCRdb itself ran the multiplex PCR reads through MiXCR, one entry per CDR3 protein. Here the sample spans fewer than 50,000 distinct CDR3 sequences, approximately 25% being singletons. The clonotype was recovered from a donor aged 50 or older with non-small cell lung cancer. The V and J genes are TRBV20-1 and TRBJ1-6, with a tentative D call TRBD1 (5 bases). Specimen: PBMCs, collected before or after stereotactic body radiation therapy (not recorded which). The CDR3 sequence: CSAQMITGESYNSPLHF. The CDR3 region has the DNA TGCAGTGCTCAAATGATTACAGGAGAGTCCTATAATTCACCCCTCCACTTT.